Listed below are T cell receptor beta chains from one sample, sequenced in a study of shared clonotypes between healthy human individuals. Assay used: immunoSEQ multiplex PCR; TCRdb lists only in-frame clones, some missing. The repertoire holds about 1.1 million clones, with roughly 74% as singletons. Sequencing input: memory CD4+ T cells from PBMCs. Receptor source: a man aged 18 to 29 in good health. Some clones in this sample may be carry-over from other donors' samples. CDR3s include the opening cysteine and the closing phenylalanine or tryptophan.

TRBV5-1 CASSGAPLAGVAGELFF
TRBV21-1 CFLGTAYLNTEAFF
TRBV5-1 CASSVGGELFF
TRBV11-3 CASSSSGDYNEQFF
TRBV2 CASGRAEETQYF
TRBV28 CASSLVGAGGYTF
TRBV7-9 CASSLRSDSSYNEQFF
TRBV10-1 CASRTAYGYTF
TRBV29-1 CSASGTPTSYNEQFF
TRBV29-1 CSVILSGSLNEQFF
TRBV4-1 CASSRGGGSYNEQFF
TRBV4-2 CASSQERGRGGQPQHF
TRBV30 CAWTPGGTASYEQYF
TRBV7-2 CASSLSGGHTEAFF
TRBV2 CASRGTSGTYNEQFF
TRBV28 CASSFRGKNNEQFF
TRBV9 CASSPTLQTGDYEQYF
TRBV30 CAWRGGLGGRTYNEQFF
TRBV20-1 CSASTSYEQYF
TRBV5-4 CASSLDGWMNTEAFF
TRBV18 CASSPVGLAPDTQYF
TRBV28 CASTQGLYSGNTIYF
TRBV9 CASSVGREQFF
TRBV27 CASSLYGPSTSGTLYEQYF
TRBV6-5 CASRRDRNTGELFF
TRBV5-6 CASSPGTSAHNSPLHF
TRBV5-4 CASSLQGMPDTQYF
TRBV7-9 CASSQPSSGAGTDTQYF
TRBV19 CASSPEDSRRTEAFF